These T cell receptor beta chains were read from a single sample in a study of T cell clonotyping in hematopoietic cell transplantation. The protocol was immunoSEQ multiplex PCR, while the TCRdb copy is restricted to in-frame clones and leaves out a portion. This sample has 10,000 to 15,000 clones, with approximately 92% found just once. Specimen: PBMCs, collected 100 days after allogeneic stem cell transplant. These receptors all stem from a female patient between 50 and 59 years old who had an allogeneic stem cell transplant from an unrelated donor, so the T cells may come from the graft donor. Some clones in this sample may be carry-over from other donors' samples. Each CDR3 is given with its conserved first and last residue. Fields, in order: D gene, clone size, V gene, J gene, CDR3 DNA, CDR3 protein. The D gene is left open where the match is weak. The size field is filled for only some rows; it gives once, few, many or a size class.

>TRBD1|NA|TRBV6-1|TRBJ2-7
TGTGCCAGCGGGGACGGACAGGGGGCATCCGAGCAGTACTTC
CASGDGQGASEQYF
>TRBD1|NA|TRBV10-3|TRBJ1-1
TGTGCCACTACGGGACAGGGATCATTGAACACTGAAGCTTTCTTT
CATTGQGSLNTEAFF
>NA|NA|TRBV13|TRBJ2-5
TGTGCCAGCAGCTTAGGCCTAGGCGGGTCGCAAGAGACCCAGTACTTC
CASSLGLGGSQETQYF
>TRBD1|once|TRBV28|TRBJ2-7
TGTGCCAGCAGTTTTTGCAGGGGGTGCGAGCAGTACTTC
CASSFCRGCEQYF
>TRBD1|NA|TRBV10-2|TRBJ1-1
TGCGCCAGCAGGGACAGGGGAGGGGGGAACACTGAAGCTTTCTTT
CASRDRGGGNTEAFF
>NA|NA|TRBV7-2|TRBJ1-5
TGTGCCAGCAGCACCAGCCCGAATGAGAGGCCCCAGCATTTT
CASSTSPNERPQHF
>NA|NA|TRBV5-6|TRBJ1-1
TGTGCCAGCAGCTTTCAGGCACGGGGGGGCGCAACCACTGAAGCTTTCTTT
CASSFQARGGATTEAFF
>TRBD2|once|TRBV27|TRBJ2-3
TGTGCCAGCCGACAATCTAGCGGGCCCAGCACAGATACGCAGTATTTT
CASRQSSGPSTDTQYF
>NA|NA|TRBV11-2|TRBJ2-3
TGTGCCAGCAGCTTATACAGGGGAGGAGATACGCAGTATTTT
CASSLYRGGDTQYF
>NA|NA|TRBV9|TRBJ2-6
TGTGCCAGCAGCGTATATGTGGGGGCTGGGGCCAACGTCCTGACTTTC
CASSVYVGAGANVLTF
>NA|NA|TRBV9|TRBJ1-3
TGTGCCAGCAGCGTAGAGTACGGTCTCTCTGGAAACACCATATATTTT
CASSVEYGLSGNTIYF
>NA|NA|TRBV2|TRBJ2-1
TGTGCCAGCCTCCAAGCAGGAGGACAGAAATTGACCTCCTACAATGAGCAGTTCTTC
CASLQAGGQKLTSYNEQFF
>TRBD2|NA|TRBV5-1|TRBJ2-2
TGCGCCAGCAGTTACGAACCCGGGACTAGCGGGGGTACCGGGGAGCTGTTTTTT
CASSYEPGTSGGTGELFF
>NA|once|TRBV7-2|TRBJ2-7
TGTGCCAGCAGCTTAGGACGGTGGGGCTCCTACGAGCAGTACTTC
CASSLGRWGSYEQYF
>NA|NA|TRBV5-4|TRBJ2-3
TGTGCCAGCAGCTCGACCGGAGGTACGCAGTATTTT
CASSSTGGTQYF
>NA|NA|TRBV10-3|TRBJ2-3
TGTGCCATCGGGTCAGGGGGCACAGATACGCAGTATTTT
CAIGSGGTDTQYF
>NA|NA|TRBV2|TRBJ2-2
TGTGCCAGCTCCCCCCTAACCACCGGGGAGCTGTTTTTT
CASSPLTTGELFF
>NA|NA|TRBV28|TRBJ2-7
TGTGCCAGCAGTTTAGTGACTTCTACCTACGAGCAGTACTTC
CASSLVTSTYEQYF
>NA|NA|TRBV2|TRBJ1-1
TGTGCCACAGGGGTGAACACTGAAGCTTTCTTT
CATGVNTEAFF
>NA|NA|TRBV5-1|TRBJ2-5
TGCGCCAGCACCTTAAATAGCCGGGAGACCCAGTACTTC
CASTLNSRETQYF
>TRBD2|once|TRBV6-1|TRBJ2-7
TGTGCCAGCAGTGAAGAATTAGCGGGAGGGCGCGAGCAGTACTTC
CASSEELAGGREQYF
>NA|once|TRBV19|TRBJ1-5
TGTGCCAGTAGTATTCTGGGGGGGAGTCAGCCCCAGCATTTT
CASSILGGSQPQHF
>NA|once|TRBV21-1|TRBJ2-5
TGTGCCAGCACCGGGACAGACGAGTACCAAGAGACCCAGTACTTC
CASTGTDEYQETQYF
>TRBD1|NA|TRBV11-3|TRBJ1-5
TGTGCCAGCAGCTCGGGGACAGGGGGTCGTCAGCCCCAGCATTTT
CASSSGTGGRQPQHF
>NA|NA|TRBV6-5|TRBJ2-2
TGTGCCAGCAGTAAAGGTTTGAACACCGGGGAGCTGTTTTTT
CASSKGLNTGELFF
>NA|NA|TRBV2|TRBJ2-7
TGTGCCAGCATCTCCGGGCTCACCTACGAGCAGTACTTC
CASISGLTYEQYF
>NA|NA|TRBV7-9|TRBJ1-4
TGTGCCAGCAGCTTAGGGACCGGGGGCCATGAAAAACTGTTTTTT
CASSLGTGGHEKLFF
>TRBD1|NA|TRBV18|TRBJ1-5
TGTGCCAGCTCACCACGGACAGGGGGTGATCAGCCCCAGCATTTT
CASSPRTGGDQPQHF
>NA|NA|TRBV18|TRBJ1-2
TGTGCCAGCTCATCGGGGCAGGACTATGGCTACACCTTC
CASSSGQDYGYTF
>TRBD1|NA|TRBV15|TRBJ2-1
TGTGCCACCAGCAGAGTGGGACAGGGGGCTGGTGAGCAGTTCTTC
CATSRVGQGAGEQFF
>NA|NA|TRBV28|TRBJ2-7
TGTGCCAGCAGTTTATCGGTGTCATTGACCTACGAGCAGTACTTC
CASSLSVSLTYEQYF
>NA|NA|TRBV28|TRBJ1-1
TGTGCCAGCAGTTTGGGGGGCAGGACTGAAGCTTTCTTT
CASSLGGRTEAFF
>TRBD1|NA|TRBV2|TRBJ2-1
TGTGCCAGCAGAGATCGGACAGGGGTAACGGAGCAGTTCTTC
CASRDRTGVTEQFF
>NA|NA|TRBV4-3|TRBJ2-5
TGCGCCAGCAGCCAAGAGGACCCCCGCAGGCCCAAATACCTCCAAGAGACCCAGTACTTC
CASSQEDPRRPKYLQETQYF
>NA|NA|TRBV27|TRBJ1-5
TGTGCCAGCAGGATGGGGGGCACGATTCAGCCCCAGCATTTT
CASRMGGTIQPQHF
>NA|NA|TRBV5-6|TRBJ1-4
TGTGCCAGCAGCTTGATGTCGGGGCTTAGTGAAAAACTGTTTTTT
CASSLMSGLSEKLFF